Listed here is a single T cell receptor (beta chain). Germline V CDR1 and CDR2: SGHTA, FQGTGA. V was shortened by 0 bases and J by 7 bases, with 9 bases between the two germline ends. This CDR3 comprises 14 residues. Data came from immunoSEQ multiplex PCR; TCRdb stores just in-frame clones and leaves some out. Here the sample spans around 160,000 clones, under 95% being singletons. The entry originates in a study of T cell responses to AZD1222 COVID-19 vaccine. The specimen was peripheral blood, collected on day 0 of AZD1222 vaccination. The sequence was obtained from an adult in good health. J is TRBJ2-2 and V is TRBV7-3; TRBD2 might be the D (6 bases). The CDR3 here is CASSLTAGSGELFF. CDR3 in DNA: TGTGCCAGCAGCTTAACTGCGGGGAGCGGGGAGCTGTTTTTT.